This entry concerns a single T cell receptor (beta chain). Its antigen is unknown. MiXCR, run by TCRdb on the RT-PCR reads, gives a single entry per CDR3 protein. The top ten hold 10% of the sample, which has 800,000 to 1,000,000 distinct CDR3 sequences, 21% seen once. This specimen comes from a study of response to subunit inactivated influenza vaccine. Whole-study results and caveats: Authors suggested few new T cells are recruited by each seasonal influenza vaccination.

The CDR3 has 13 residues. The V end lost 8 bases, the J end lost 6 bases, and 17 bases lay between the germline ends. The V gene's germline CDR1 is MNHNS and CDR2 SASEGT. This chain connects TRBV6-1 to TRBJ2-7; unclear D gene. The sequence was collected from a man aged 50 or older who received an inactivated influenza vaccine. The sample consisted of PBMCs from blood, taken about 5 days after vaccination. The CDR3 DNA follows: TGTGCCAGCGTCCCGGAAGGGATTAGCGAGCAGTACTTC. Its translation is CASVPEGISEQYF.